This entry lists 21 T cell receptor beta chains sequenced from one sample in a study of T cells after yellow fever vaccination. TCRdb reprocessed the 5' RACE reads via MiXCR and lists one record per CDR3 protein. Of 450,000 to 550,000 distinct CDR3 sequences in the sample, just over 20% were seen once. The sequencing used PBMCs, collected less than 25 days after the first yellow fever vaccination. The source is a man aged 18 to 30 who received the YFV17D yellow fever vaccine.

This chain connects TRBV29-1 to TRBJ1-1, with 8 bases matching TRBD1. This CDR3 comprises 14 residues. Trimming at V came to 6 bases and at J to 2 bases, leaving 8 bases not matched to a gene. Germline V lookup: CDR1 SQVTM, CDR2 ANQGSEA. The CDR3 here is CSVPGQVLNTEAFF. The CDR3 region has the DNA TGCAGCGTGCCGGGACAGGTTCTAAACACTGAAGCTTTCTTT. Combining the CDR3 with reference TRBV29-1 and TRBJ1-1 gives the whole variable domain SAVISQKPSRDICQRGTSLTIQCQVDSQVTMMFWYRQQPGQSLTLIATANQGSEATYESGFVIDKFPISRPNLTFSTLTVSNMSPEDSSIYLCSVPGQVLNTEAFFGQGTRLTVV.

There are a few counts of this clonotype. The rearrangement uses TRBV28 and TRBJ1-1, with TRBD1 as a possible D gene (6 bases). Trimming shortened V by 2 bases and J by 6 bases, and 19 bases separated the two germline ends. The CDR3 loop spans 16 amino acids. In germline, CDR1 is MDHEN, CDR2 SYDVKM. The CDR3: CASSLPTTGWVSEAFF. In DNA form, the CDR3 reads TGTGCCAGCAGTTTACCGACGACAGGTTGGGTGTCTGAAGCTTTCTTT.

This clonotype was detected once. The chain combines TRBV15 with TRBJ1-3, with 7 positions matching TRBD1. Trimming at V came to 3 bases and at J to 5 bases, leaving 19 bases not matched to a gene. CDR1 is LNHNV and CDR2 is YYDKDF in the germline V gene (reference sequence). The CDR3 covers 19 residues. CDR3 sequence reads: CATSRLAPGTAPTRNTIYF. The DNA of the CDR3 is TGTGCCACCAGCAGGCTAGCCCCCGGGACAGCCCCGACCCGAAACACCATATATTTT.

V usage is TRBV5-4 and J usage is TRBJ2-2; 8 bases match TRBD2. V gave up 4 bases and J gave up 3 bases; unmatched junction bases: 8. Germline assignment: CDR1 SGHNT and CDR2 YYREEE (reference sequence). The CDR3 covers 16 residues. The CDR3 DNA reads TGTGCCAGCAGCATCCCGGGGGGGGTGGACACCGGGGAGCTGTTTTTT. Translating gives CASSIPGGVDTGELFF.

V usage is TRBV20-1 and J usage is TRBJ2-1; D is possibly TRBD1 or TRBD2 (6 bases each). Trimming left V 0 bases short and J 10 bases short, with 19 bases between. The germline V gene encodes CDR1 DFQATT and CDR2 SNEGSKA (reference sequence). This CDR3 region has 15 residues. The CDR3: CSARDPSNRAGEQFF. The CDR3 bases are TGCAGTGCTAGAGACCCCTCCAACAGGGCGGGGGAGCAGTTCTTC.

The chain joins TRBV11-2 to TRBJ2-5, with 7 nucleotides matching TRBD2. The germline V gene encodes CDR1 SGHAT and CDR2 FQNNGV. J gave up 1 base and V 4 bases, and 6 bases lay outside the gene matches. The CDR3 is 15 amino acids. The CDR3 region is CASSWRTRGQETQYF. CDR3 DNA: TGTGCCAGCAGCTGGAGGACTAGGGGCCAAGAGACCCAGTACTTC. The full variable domain, its missing parts supplied by reference TRBV11-2 and TRBJ2-5, is EAGVAQSPRYKIIEKRQSVAFWCNPISGHATLYWYQQILGQGPKLLIQFQNNGVVDDSQLPKDRFSAERLKGVDSTLKIQPAKLEDSAVYLCASSWRTRGQETQYFGPGTRLLVL.

The rearrangement joins TRBV11-2 to TRBJ1-1, with D unclear. The CDR3 contains 13 residues. Trimming cost V 5 bases and J 8 bases, with 15 bases left between them. Germline CDR1 SGHAT, CDR2 FQNNGV. CDR3 in amino acids: CASSRGGTDEAFF. Written as DNA, the CDR3 is TGTGCCAGCAGCCGAGGTGGTACAGACGAAGCTTTCTTT.

V is TRBV7-9 and J is TRBJ1-2; unclear D gene. CDR1 is SEHNR, CDR2 FQNEAQ, per germline (reference sequence). The CDR3 length is 13 residues. Deletions cut 4 bases from V and 4 bases from J, with 10 bases between. The CDR3 reads CASSSTWVYGYTF. The CDR3 DNA is TGTGCCAGCAGCTCTACGTGGGTCTATGGCTACACCTTC.

This clonotype was observed once. This rearrangement joins TRBV28 to TRBJ1-4, with TRBD1 as a possible D gene (6 bases). V dropped 8 bases and J dropped 0 bases, with 16 bases sitting between them. The CDR3 totals 16 residues. The germline CDR1 and CDR2 sequences are MDHEN and SYDVKM. The DNA for the CDR3 is TGTGCCAGCGGGATACAGGGACCTGCAACTAATGAAAAACTGTTTTTT. It is translated as CASGIQGPATNEKLFF.

The chain links TRBV24-1 to TRBJ2-3, with a weak D call TRBD1 (5 bases). Germline values: CDR1 KGHDR, CDR2 SFDVKD. The CDR3 runs to 14 residues. Between the trimmed V and J ends, which lost 2 bases and 2 bases, there was a span of 7 bases. In nucleotides, the CDR3 is TGTGCCACCAGTGATTCAGGGATCACAGATACGCAGTATTTT. Amino acids: CATSDSGITDTQYF.

Ten or more counts support this clonotype. The CDR3 sequence: CASSVGPGYNEQFF. The CDR3 region has the DNA TGTGCCAGCAGCGTAGGCCCGGGGTACAATGAGCAGTTCTTC. The V call is TRBV9, the J call TRBJ2-1; maybe TRBD2 (5 bases). Germline CDR1 reads SGDLS; CDR2 reads YYNGEE. V lost 0 bases to trimming and J lost 4 bases, with 8 bases between them. The CDR3 is 14 amino acids. Drawing the rest from reference TRBV9 and TRBJ2-1, the complete variable domain is DSGVTQTPKHLITATGQRVTLRCSPRSGDLSVYWYQQSLDQGLQFLIQYYNGEERAKGNILERFSAQQFPDLHSELNLSSLELGDSALYFCASSVGPGYNEQFFGPGTRLTVL.

This clonotype was observed a few times. A read error may produce the germline difference seen at one junction end. V gene TRBV12-3 or TRBV12-4 combines with J gene TRBJ2-5; 8 positions match TRBD1. The CDR3 runs 12 residues. This chain's CDR3 is CASRTTGTGACF. The CDR3 region has the DNA TGTGCCAGCAGGACTACCGGGACAGGAGCTTGCTTC.

This clonotype has more than one count but fewer than ten. This chain connects TRBV12-3 or TRBV12-4 to TRBJ1-4, with D possibly matching TRBD1 (5 bases). The V end lost 4 bases, the J end lost 13 bases, and 22 bases lay between the germline ends. CDR3 size: 15 residues. The DNA for the CDR3 is TGTGCCAGCAGTTCCGGGCGCACCGGGGCTTGGGGACTGTTTTTT. Translated, it gives CASSSGRTGAWGLFF.

There are a few counts of this clonotype. The V and J genes are TRBV29-1 and TRBJ2-5; possible D gene TRBD1, 6 bases. Between the trimmed V and J ends, which lost 8 bases and 0 bases, there was a span of 19 bases. This CDR3 comprises 15 residues. In germline, CDR1 is SQVTM, CDR2 ANQGSEA. The CDR3 sequence: CSTRERGWNQETQYF. The CDR3 nucleotides read TGCAGCACCAGGGAAAGGGGGTGGAACCAAGAGACCCAGTACTTC.

This clonotype has more than one count but fewer than ten. The rearrangement links TRBV20-1 to TRBJ1-4; D not certain. The CDR3 is made up of 13 amino acids. The germline V gene encodes CDR1 DFQATT and CDR2 SNEGSKA (reference sequence). Trimming removed 3 bases from V and 0 bases from J, with 5 bases in between. The CDR3, as DNA: TGCAGTGCTAGGGAGGCAACTAATGAAAAACTGTTTTTT. Its translation is CSAREATNEKLFF.

This clonotype was seen many times. This sequence joins TRBV12-3 or TRBV12-4 and TRBJ2-1, with D tentatively TRBD2 (6 bases). V was cut by 5 bases and J by 3 bases, with 14 bases left in between. The CDR3 is 15 residues long. The CDR3 sequence is CASSPPGRLYNEQFF. The CDR3 nucleotides are TGTGCCAGCAGTCCCCCAGGGAGGCTCTACAATGAGCAGTTCTTC.

This clonotype was observed a handful of times. DNA of the CDR3: TGTGCCATCAAAGGACAGAGGGAATCCAGAGAGACCCAGTACTTC. This gives the protein CAIKGQRESRETQYF. The rearrangement links TRBV10-3 to TRBJ2-5; TRBD1 is a possible D gene (6 bases). Germline V gene lookup returns CDR1 ENHRY and CDR2 SYGVKD. CDR3 length equals 15 residues. V lost 7 bases to trimming and J lost 4 bases, with 19 bases between them.

This clonotype was recorded a few times. The chain couples TRBV18 to TRBJ2-7; no definite D call. The germline V and J ends were trimmed by 3 bases and 5 bases, with 14 bases remaining between them. CDR3 length: 14 amino acids. Germline assignment: CDR1 KGHSH and CDR2 LQKENI. CDR3 coding DNA: TGTGCCAGCTCACCGGATATTAGCACGGACGAGCAGTACTTC. This sequence encodes CASSPDISTDEQYF.

The rearrangement links TRBV7-2 to TRBJ1-2, with D perhaps matching TRBD1 (5 bases). Per germline, CDR1 SGHTA and CDR2 FQGNSA. The CDR3 consists of 13 residues. V was pared by 1 base and J by 7 bases, with 10 bases between. The CDR3 spells CASSLVGASGYTF. As DNA, the CDR3 is TGTGCCAGCAGCTTAGTTGGGGCCTCTGGCTACACCTTC. Combining the CDR3 with reference TRBV7-2 and TRBJ1-2 gives the whole variable domain GAGVSQSPSNKVTEKGKDVELRCDPISGHTALYWYRQSLGQGLEFLIYFQGNSAPDKSGLPSDRFSAERTGGSVSTLTIQRTQQEDSAVYLCASSLVGASGYTFGSGTRLTVV.

This clonotype was detected only once. The limits of the CDR3 on the DNA are not certain, so only TCRdb's listed CDR3 is given. The V gene is TRBV7-5, the J gene TRBJ2-3; the table's D gene call, TRBD1, was not cross checked with the DNA. TRBV7-5 is listed as a pseudogene. The CDR3 totals 18 residues, both ends included. The CDR3 protein is CISVPEVSPRPHTDTQYF.

This chain joins TRBV9 and TRBJ2-1, with 11 bases matching TRBD2. The trim removed 0 bases at V and 4 bases at J, leaving 0 bases unmatched. Per the germline V gene, CDR1 is SGDLS and CDR2 is YYNGEE. The CDR3 spans 15 residues. The CDR3 region is CASSVGLAGYNEQFF. The CDR3, as DNA: TGTGCCAGCAGCGTAGGACTAGCGGGGTACAATGAGCAGTTCTTC.